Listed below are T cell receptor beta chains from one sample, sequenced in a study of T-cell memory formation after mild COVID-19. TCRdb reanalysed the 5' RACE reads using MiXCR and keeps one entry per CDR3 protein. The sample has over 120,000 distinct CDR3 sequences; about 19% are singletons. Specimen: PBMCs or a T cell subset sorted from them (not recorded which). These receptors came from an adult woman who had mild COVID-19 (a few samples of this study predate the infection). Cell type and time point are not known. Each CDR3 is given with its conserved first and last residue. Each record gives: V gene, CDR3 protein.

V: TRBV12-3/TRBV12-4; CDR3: CASIPHRKTDTQYF
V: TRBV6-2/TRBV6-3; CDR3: CASSYGGRFKQFF
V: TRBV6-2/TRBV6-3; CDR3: CASSQPTRPGHEQYF
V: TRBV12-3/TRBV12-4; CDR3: CASRGTGWTDTQYF
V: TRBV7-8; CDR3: CASSFEDRSIWNEQFF
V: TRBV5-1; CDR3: CASSRTGQTQEEAFF
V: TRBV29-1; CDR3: CSVSGTGGNGYTF
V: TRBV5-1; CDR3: CASRRGFAYEQYF
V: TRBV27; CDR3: CASSSPIKGQGRPGANVLTF
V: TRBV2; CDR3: CASSARAMVQETQYF
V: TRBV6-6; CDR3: CASSARAGATGELFF
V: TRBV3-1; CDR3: CASSQDGVTQYF
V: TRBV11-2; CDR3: CASSLDQGPLADTQYF
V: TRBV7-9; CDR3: CASSATTGIQGDTQYF
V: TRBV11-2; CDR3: CASSLTGSSPNTEAFF
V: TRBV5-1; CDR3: CASSATGLAETQYF
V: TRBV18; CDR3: CASSPGLRETQYF
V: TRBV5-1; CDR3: CASSPDKSTDTQYF
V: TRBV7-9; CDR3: CASRVRTEAGELFF
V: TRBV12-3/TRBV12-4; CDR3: CASSSVGREYF
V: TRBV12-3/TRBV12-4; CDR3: CASRTDRQGSGANVLTF
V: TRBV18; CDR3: CASSPSEKLFF
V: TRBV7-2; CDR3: CASSLATGMNTEAFF
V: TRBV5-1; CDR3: CASSLDAELGTEAFF
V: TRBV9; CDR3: CASRPWDRAYGYTF
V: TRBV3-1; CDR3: CASSQDLGGWDSPLHF
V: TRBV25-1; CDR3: CASSEQGAEKLFF
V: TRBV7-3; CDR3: CASNGDYGYTF
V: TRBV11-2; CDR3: CASSARYGYTF
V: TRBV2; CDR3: CASRATSGSYNEQFF
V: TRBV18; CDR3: CASSDQGSIYEQYF
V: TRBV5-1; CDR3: CASSFRVAMNTEAFF
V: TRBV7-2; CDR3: CASSLSLLGSGANVLTF
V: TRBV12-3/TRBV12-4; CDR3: CASSLAAAEQFF
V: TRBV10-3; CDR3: CAISAGRESDTQYF
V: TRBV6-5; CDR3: CASSSARGEAFF
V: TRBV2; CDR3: CASGRLPMNTEAFF
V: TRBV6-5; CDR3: CASSYSGRRLRGADTQYF
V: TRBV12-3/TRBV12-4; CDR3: CASSFSNQPQHF
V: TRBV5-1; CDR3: CASSWGSRGQAFNEQFF
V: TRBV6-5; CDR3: CASSSSDRGGNQPQHF
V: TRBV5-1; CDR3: CASSLWAEGYGYTF
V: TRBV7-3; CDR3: CASSPGSVDTQYF
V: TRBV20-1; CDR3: CSATTGQGELFF
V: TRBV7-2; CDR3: CASSSNRGQGEKLFF